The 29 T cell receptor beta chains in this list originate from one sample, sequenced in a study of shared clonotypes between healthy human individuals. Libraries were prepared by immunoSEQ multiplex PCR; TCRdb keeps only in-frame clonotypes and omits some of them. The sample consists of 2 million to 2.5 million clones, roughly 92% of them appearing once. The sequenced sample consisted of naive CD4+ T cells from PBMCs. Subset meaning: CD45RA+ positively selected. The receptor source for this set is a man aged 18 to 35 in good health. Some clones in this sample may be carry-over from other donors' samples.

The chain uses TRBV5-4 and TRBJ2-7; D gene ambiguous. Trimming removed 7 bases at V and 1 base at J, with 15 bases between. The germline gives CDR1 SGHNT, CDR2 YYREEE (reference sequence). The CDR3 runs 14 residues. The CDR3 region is CASANSARSYEQYF. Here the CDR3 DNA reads TGTGCCAGCGCCAACTCGGCTAGATCCTACGAGCAGTACTTC.

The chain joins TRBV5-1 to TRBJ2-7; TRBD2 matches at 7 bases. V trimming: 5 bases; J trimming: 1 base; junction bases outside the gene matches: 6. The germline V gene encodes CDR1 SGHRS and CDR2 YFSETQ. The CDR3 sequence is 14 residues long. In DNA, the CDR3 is TGCGCCAGCAGGTCGCGGGAGACATCCTACGAGCAGTACTTC. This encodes CASRSRETSYEQYF.

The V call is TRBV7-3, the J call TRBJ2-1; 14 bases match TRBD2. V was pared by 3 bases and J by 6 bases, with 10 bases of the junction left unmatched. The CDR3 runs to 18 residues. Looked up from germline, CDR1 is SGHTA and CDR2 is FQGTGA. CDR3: CASSLGLAGVSSSNEQFF. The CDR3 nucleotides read TGTGCCAGCAGCTTGGGACTAGCGGGAGTGTCCTCAAGCAATGAGCAGTTCTTC.

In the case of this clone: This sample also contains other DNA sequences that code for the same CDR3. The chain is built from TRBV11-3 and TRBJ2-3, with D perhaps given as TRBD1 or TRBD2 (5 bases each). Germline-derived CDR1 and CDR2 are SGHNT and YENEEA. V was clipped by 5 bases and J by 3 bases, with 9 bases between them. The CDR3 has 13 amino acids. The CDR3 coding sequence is TGTGCCAGCAGCCCAGGGAGAACAGATACGCAGTATTTT. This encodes CASSPGRTDTQYF.

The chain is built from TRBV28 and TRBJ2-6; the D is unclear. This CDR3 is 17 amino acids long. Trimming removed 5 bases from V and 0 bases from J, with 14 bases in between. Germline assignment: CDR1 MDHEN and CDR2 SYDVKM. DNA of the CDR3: TGTGCCAGCAGTCTCGTCCCCTTGCGCTCTGGGGCCAACGTCCTGACTTTC. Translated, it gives CASSLVPLRSGANVLTF.

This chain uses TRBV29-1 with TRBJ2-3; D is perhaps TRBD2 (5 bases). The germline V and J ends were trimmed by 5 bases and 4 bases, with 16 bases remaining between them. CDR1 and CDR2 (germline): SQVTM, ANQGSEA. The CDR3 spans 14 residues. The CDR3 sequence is CSVRWRRASDTQYF. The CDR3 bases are TGCAGCGTTAGATGGCGGCGGGCCTCAGATACGCAGTATTTT.

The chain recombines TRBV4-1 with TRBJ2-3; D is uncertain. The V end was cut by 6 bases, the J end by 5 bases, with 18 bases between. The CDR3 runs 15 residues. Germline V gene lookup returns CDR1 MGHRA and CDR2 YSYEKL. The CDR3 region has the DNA TGCGCCAGCAGTCCCCCCGGCATCCAGGAAGATACGCAGTATTTT. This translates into CASSPPGIQEDTQYF.

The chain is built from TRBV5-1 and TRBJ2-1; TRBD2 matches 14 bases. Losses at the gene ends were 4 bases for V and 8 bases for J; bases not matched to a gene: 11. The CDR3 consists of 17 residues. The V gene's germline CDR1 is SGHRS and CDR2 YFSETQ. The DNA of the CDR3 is TGCGCCAGCAGCCAGGGGACTAGCGGGAGAAGACCCCATGAGCAGTTCTTC. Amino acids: CASSQGTSGRRPHEQFF.

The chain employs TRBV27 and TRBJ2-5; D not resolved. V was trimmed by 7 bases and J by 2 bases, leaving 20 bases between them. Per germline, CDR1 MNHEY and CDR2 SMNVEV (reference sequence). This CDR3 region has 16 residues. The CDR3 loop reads CASTQPAGSTQETQYF. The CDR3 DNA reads TGTGCCAGCACCCAACCCGCAGGCTCCACTCAAGAGACCCAGTACTTC.

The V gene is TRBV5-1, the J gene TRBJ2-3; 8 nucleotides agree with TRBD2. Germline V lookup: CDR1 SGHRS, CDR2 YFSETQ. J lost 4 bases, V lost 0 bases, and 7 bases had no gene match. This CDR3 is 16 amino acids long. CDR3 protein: CASSLGTGGRADTQYF. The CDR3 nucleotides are TGCGCCAGCAGCTTGGGAACGGGAGGGCGGGCAGATACGCAGTATTTT.

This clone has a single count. The CDR3 is CASSDADRAPGYTF. The CDR3 DNA sequence: TGTGCCAGCAGCGATGCCGACAGGGCCCCTGGCTACACCTTC. J is TRBJ1-2 and V is TRBV21-1; TRBD1 reflects the table's D call only, with no check against the DNA. TRBV21-1 is a known pseudogene. The CDR3 runs to 14 residues.

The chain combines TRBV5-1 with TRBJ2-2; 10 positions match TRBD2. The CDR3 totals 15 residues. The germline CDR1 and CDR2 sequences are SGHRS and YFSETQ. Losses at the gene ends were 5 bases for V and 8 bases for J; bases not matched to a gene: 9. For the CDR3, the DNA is TGCGCCAGCAGAGGGCTAGCGGGAGAAATGGGGGAGCTGTTTTTT. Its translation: CASRGLAGEMGELFF.

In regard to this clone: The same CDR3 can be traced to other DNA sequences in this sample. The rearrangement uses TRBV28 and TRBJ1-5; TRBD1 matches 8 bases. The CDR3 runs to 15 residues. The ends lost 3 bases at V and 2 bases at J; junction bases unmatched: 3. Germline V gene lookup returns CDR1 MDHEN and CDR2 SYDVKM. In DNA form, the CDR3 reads TGTGCCAGCAGTTTGGCAGGGGGCGGCAATCAGCCCCAGCATTTT. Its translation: CASSLAGGGNQPQHF.

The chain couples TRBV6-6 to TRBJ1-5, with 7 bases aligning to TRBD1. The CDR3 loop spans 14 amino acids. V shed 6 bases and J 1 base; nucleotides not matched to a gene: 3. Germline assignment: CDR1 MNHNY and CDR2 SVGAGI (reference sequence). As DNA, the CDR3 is TGTGCCAGCAGCCGGGACAGAAGCAATCAGCCCCAGCATTTT. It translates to CASSRDRSNQPQHF.

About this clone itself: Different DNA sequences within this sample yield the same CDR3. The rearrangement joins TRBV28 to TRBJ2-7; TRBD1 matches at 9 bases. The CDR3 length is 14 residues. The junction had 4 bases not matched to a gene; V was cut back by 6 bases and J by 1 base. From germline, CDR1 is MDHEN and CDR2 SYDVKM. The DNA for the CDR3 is TGTGCCAGCAGGATGACAGGGGGTTCCTACGAGCAGTACTTC. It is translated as CASRMTGGSYEQYF.

CDR3 sequence: CASSPPRVQGAYTF. CDR3 coding DNA: TGTGCCAGCAGTCCCCCTCGGGTTCAGGGTGCCTACACCTTC. V gene TRBV28 combines with J gene TRBJ1-2; D is perhaps TRBD1 (5 bases). The germline CDR1 and CDR2 sequences are MDHEN and SYDVKM. The CDR3 spans 14 residues. Trimming stripped 5 bases from V and 10 bases from J, with 20 bases between.

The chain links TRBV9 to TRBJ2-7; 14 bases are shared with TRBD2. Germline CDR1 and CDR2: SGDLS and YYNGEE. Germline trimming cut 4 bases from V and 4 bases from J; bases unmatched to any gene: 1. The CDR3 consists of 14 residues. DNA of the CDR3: TGTGCCAGCAGCCGACTAGCGGGGGGGTACGAGCAGTACTTC. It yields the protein CASSRLAGGYEQYF.

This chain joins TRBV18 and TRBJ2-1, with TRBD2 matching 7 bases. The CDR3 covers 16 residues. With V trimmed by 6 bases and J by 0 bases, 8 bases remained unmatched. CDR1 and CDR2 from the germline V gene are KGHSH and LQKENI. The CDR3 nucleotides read TGTGCCAGCTCTCGCACAAGGGAGGGCTCCTACAATGAGCAGTTCTTC. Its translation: CASSRTREGSYNEQFF.

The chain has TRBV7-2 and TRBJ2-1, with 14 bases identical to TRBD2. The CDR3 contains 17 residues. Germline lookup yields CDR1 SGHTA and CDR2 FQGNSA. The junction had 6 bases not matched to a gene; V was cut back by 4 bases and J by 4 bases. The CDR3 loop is CASSYTTSGRAYNEQFF. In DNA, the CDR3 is TGTGCCAGCAGCTACACGACTAGCGGGAGGGCGTACAATGAGCAGTTCTTC.

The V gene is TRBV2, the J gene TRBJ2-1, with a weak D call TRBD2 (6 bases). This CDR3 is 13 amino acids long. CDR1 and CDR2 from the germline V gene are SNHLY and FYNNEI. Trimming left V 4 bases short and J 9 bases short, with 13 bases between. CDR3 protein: CASSATGGVEQFF. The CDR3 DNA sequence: TGTGCCAGCAGTGCGACCGGAGGGGTTGAGCAGTTCTTC.

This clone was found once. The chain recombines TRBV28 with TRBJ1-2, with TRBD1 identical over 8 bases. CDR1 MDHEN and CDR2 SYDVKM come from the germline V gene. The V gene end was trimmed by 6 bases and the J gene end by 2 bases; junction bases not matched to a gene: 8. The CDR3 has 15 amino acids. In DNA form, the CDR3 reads TGTGCCAGCAGGTCAGCAGGGGGCGAGAACTATGGCTACACCTTC. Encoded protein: CASRSAGGENYGYTF.

The CDR3 loop reads CAISTGTQNMGTEAFF. CDR3 nucleotides: TGTGCCATCAGCACCGGGACACAAAACATGGGTACTGAAGCTTTCTTT. The V gene is TRBV10-3, the J gene TRBJ1-1, with D possibly TRBD1 on 6 matching bases. V shed 6 bases and J shed 5 bases, with 22 bases lying between them. This CDR3 is 16 amino acids long. Germline assignment: CDR1 ENHRY and CDR2 SYGVKD.

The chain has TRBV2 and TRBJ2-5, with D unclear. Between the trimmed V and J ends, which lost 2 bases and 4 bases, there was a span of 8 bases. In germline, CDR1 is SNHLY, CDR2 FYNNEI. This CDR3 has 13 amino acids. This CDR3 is CASSEYTRETQYF. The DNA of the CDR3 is TGTGCCAGCAGTGAATATACGAGAGAGACCCAGTACTTC.

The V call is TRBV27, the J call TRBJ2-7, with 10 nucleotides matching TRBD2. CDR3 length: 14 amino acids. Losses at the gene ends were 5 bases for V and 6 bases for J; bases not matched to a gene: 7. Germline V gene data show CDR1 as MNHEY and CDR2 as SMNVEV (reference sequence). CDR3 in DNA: TGTGCCAGCAGTGCGACTAGCGGGTACTCCGAGCAGTACTTC. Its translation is CASSATSGYSEQYF.

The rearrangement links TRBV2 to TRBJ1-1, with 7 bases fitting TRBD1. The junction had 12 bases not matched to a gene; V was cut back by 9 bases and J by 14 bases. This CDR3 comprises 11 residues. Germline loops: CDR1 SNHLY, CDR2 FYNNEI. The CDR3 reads CASFLDRVAFF. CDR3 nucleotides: TGTGCCAGTTTCCTAGACAGGGTTGCGTTCTTT.

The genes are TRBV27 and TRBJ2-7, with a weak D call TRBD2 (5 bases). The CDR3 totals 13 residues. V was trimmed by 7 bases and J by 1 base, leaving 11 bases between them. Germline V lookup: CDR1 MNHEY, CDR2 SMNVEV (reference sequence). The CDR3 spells CASILLESYEQYF. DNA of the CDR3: TGTGCCAGCATTCTACTAGAGTCCTACGAGCAGTACTTC.

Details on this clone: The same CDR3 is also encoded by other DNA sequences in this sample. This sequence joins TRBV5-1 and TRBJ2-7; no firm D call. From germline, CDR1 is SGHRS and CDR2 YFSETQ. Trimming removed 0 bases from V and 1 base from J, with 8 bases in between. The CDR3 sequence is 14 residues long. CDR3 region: CASSLEGPSYEQYF. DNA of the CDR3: TGCGCCAGCAGCTTGGAGGGCCCATCCTACGAGCAGTACTTC.

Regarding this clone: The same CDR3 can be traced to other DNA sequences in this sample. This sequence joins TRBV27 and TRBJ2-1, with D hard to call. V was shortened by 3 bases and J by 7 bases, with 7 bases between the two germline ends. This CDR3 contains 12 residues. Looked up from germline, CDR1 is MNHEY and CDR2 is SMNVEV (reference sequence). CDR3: CASSLSGNEQFF. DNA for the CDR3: TGTGCCAGCAGTTTGAGTGGGAATGAGCAGTTCTTC.

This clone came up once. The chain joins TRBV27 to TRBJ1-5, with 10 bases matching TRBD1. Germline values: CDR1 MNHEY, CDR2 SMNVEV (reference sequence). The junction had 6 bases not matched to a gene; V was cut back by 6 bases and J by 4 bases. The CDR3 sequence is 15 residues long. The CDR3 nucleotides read TGTGCCAGCAGCGACAGGGGGCTAGGGAATCAGCCCCAGCATTTT. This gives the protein CASSDRGLGNQPQHF.